This T cell receptor beta chain is from a study of T cell responses to AZD1222 COVID-19 vaccine. Broader study findings: A rise in Spike-specific TCR breadth and depth followed two AZD1222 doses. Spike-wide coverage was observed for vaccine-associated CD4 TCRs, with dominant responses at 160-218 and 743-854.

The ends were cut back, 5 bases at V and 0 bases at J, with 11 bases in the middle. Germline values: CDR1 SGHTA, CDR2 FQGTGA. This CDR3 spans 14 amino acids. Here immunoSEQ multiplex PCR was the method, and the copy in TCRdb shows in-frame clones only, minus some. The table records 90,000 to 130,000 clones, roughly 89% of them present only once. Worth noting for this clone: Its antigen is not known.

J is TRBJ2-7 and V is TRBV7-3; the D is unclear. This receptor was identified in an adult in good health. The sequencing used peripheral blood, collected on day 0 of MenACWY control vaccination. The CDR3 region is CASSPRTGSYEQYF. In DNA, the CDR3 is TGTGCCAGCAGCCCTCGGACGGGCTCCTACGAGCAGTACTTC.